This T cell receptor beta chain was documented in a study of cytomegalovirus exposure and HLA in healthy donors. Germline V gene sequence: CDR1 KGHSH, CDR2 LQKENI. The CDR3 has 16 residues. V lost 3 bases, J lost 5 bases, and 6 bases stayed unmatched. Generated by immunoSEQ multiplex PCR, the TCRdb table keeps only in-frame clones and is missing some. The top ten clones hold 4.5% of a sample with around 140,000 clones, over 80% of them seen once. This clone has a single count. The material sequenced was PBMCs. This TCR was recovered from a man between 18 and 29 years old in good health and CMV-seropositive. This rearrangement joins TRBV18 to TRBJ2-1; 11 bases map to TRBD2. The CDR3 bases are TGTGCCAGCTCACCTCGGACTAGCGGGTCTCACAATGAGCAGTTCTTC. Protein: CASSPRTSGSHNEQFF. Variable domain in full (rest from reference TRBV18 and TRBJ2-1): NAGVMQNPRHLVRRRGQEARLRCSPMKGHSHVYWYRQLPEEGLKFMVYLQKENIIDESGMPKERFSAEFPKEGPSILRIQQVVRGDSAAYFCASSPRTSGSHNEQFFGPGTRLTVL.